Each of the 25 T cell receptor beta chains below was sequenced from the same sample in a study of blood T cell repertoires in COVID-19. Method: immunoSEQ multiplex PCR; TCRdb's copy keeps in-frame clones and lacks some. Among 100,000 to 130,000 clones listed, around 83% were seen once. The sample comprised peripheral blood. The receptor set was obtained from a man aged 70 or older with acute or convalescent COVID-19.

The chain combines TRBV12-1 with TRBJ2-1; the table's D gene call, TRBD2, was not cross checked with the DNA. TRBV12-1 is a pseudogene locus. This CDR3 spans 19 amino acids. The CDR3 DNA follows: TGTGCCAGCAGCCTGGGGGGCCCAAGCGGGGGGGACTTCTTCGATGAGCAGTTCTTC. Encoded protein: CASSLGGPSGGDFFDEQFF.

The rearrangement uses TRBV7-9 and TRBJ2-3; D is uncertain. In germline, CDR1 is SEHNR, CDR2 FQNEAQ (reference sequence). This CDR3 is 13 amino acids long. Trimming shortened V by 2 bases and J by 2 bases, and 5 bases separated the two germline ends. CDR3 nucleotide sequence: TGTGCCAGCAGCTTACTGTCCACAGATACGCAGTATTTT. Translated, it gives CASSLLSTDTQYF.

The J gene is TRBJ1-1, the V gene TRBV18, with D unclear. The CDR3 covers 14 residues. Trimming took off 0 bases at V and 0 bases at J, with 5 bases between the two ends. Germline lookup yields CDR1 KGHSH and CDR2 LQKENI. The CDR3 DNA sequence: TGTGCCAGCTCACCACCCTCGGTGAACACTGAAGCTTTCTTT. Translated, it gives CASSPPSVNTEAFF.

DNA for the CDR3: TGTGCCAGCAGCTTGGGGAGAAGGGGAATGAACACTGAAGCTTTCTTT. Amino acids: CASSLGRRGMNTEAFF. The chain employs TRBV5-4 and TRBJ1-1; a weak D match, TRBD1 (5 bases). The V and J ends lost 0 bases and 0 bases respectively, with 12 bases between them. The CDR3 is 16 amino acids. Germline CDR1 and CDR2: SGHNT and YYREEE (reference sequence).

V gene TRBV3-1 (or the pseudogene TRBV3-2) combines with J gene TRBJ1-2, with 7 bases lining up with TRBD1. The CDR3 loop spans 15 amino acids. CDR1 and CDR2 (germline): LGHDT, YNNKEL (reference sequence). The junction had 7 bases not matched to a gene; V was cut back by 0 bases and J by 6 bases. The CDR3 nucleotides are TGTGCCAGCAGCCAAGAGGCCGGACAGGCTGATGGCTACACCTTC. It is translated as CASSQEAGQADGYTF.

The chain has TRBV19 and TRBJ1-4, with D uncertain. The V end lost 5 bases, the J end lost 0 bases, and 7 bases lay between the germline ends. The CDR3 has 14 amino acids. Germline V gene sequence: CDR1 LNHDA, CDR2 SQIVND (reference sequence). This CDR3 reads CASSLSSTNEKLFF. In DNA, the CDR3 is TGTGCCAGTAGTTTATCGTCAACTAATGAAAAACTGTTTTTT.

The chain joins TRBV9 to TRBJ1-3; the D gene is possibly TRBD1 (6 bases). With 1 base removed from V and 2 bases from J, the gap between germline ends came to 13 bases. Germline V gives CDR1 SGDLS, CDR2 YYNGEE. The CDR3 is made up of 16 amino acids. The CDR3 reads CASSVSLDSTGNTIYF. The CDR3 coding sequence is TGTGCCAGCAGCGTAAGCTTGGACAGCACTGGAAACACCATATATTTT.

This sequence joins TRBV7-8 and TRBJ1-2; D is unclear. This CDR3 is 16 amino acids long. The V and J ends lost 5 bases and 8 bases respectively, with 24 bases between them. In germline, CDR1 is SGHVS, CDR2 FQNEAQ. CDR3 loop: CASSHLWTPGKDGYTF. In DNA, the CDR3 is TGTGCCAGCAGCCACCTTTGGACGCCCGGGAAGGACGGCTACACCTTC.

The chain recombines TRBV6-5 with TRBJ1-5; tentative D call: TRBD1 (5 bases). Trimming took off 7 bases at V and 0 bases at J, with 10 bases between the two ends. The CDR3 sequence is 14 residues long. Germline loops: CDR1 MNHEY, CDR2 SVGAGI. As DNA, the CDR3 is TGTGCCAGCAACGCCAGGGATAGCAATCAGCCCCAGCATTTT. Amino acids: CASNARDSNQPQHF.

The chain links TRBV9 to TRBJ1-6; D gene ambiguous. V lost 1 base and J 7 bases, leaving 12 bases between the germline ends. CDR1 SGDLS and CDR2 YYNGEE come from the germline V gene. There are 15 residues in the CDR3. The CDR3 DNA sequence: TGTGCCAGCAGCGTATGGGCAGGCCTAAATTCACCCCTCCACTTT. It translates to CASSVWAGLNSPLHF. The full variable domain, rest sourced from reference TRBV9 and TRBJ1-6, is DSGVTQTPKHLITATGQRVTLRCSPRSGDLSVYWYQQSLDQGLQFLIQYYNGEERAKGNILERFSAQQFPDLHSELNLSSLELGDSALYFCASSVWAGLNSPLHFGNGTRLTVT.

The chain uses TRBV6-5 and TRBJ2-7; the D gene is possibly TRBD1 (6 bases). In germline, CDR1 is MNHEY, CDR2 SVGAGI. The CDR3 spans 16 residues. Trimming shortened V by 4 bases and J by 2 bases, and 18 bases separated the two germline ends. The CDR3 here is CASSFLPGDRTYEQYF. In DNA, the CDR3 is TGTGCCAGCAGTTTCCTCCCCGGTGACAGGACCTACGAGCAGTACTTC.

The chain combines TRBV18 with TRBJ2-5, with D perhaps matching TRBD1 (5 bases). V lost 3 bases to trimming and J lost 2 bases, with 13 bases between them. This CDR3 contains 15 residues. Per the germline V gene, CDR1 is KGHSH and CDR2 is LQKENI. CDR3 region: CASSPPGPTQETQYF. The CDR3 DNA is TGTGCCAGCTCACCCCCAGGGCCGACGCAAGAGACCCAGTACTTC.

The V gene is TRBV12-5, the J gene TRBJ2-1; 8 positions match TRBD1. V was clipped by 6 bases and J by 8 bases; unmatched bases: 12. Per germline, CDR1 LGHNT and CDR2 FRNRAP. This CDR3 region has 15 residues. The CDR3 region is CASGSGTGYSDEQFF. The CDR3 DNA is TGTGCTAGTGGCTCCGGGACAGGATATTCGGATGAGCAGTTCTTC.

The chain joins TRBV19 to TRBJ1-2; 8 nucleotides match TRBD1. V was clipped by 7 bases and J by 10 bases; unmatched bases: 11. The germline V gene has CDR1 LNHDA and CDR2 SQIVND (reference sequence). This CDR3 comprises 13 residues. The CDR3 sequence is CASTHGTGIFYTF. Here the CDR3 DNA reads TGTGCCAGTACCCACGGGACAGGCATATTCTACACCTTC.

This chain connects TRBV6-5 to TRBJ2-1; D is unresolved. Germline V gives CDR1 MNHEY, CDR2 SVGAGI. The V gene lost 8 bases and the J gene lost 6 bases, with 8 bases spanning the gap. This CDR3 comprises 11 residues. The CDR3 nucleotides read TGTGCCAGCCTCCCGGGCAATGAGCAGTTCTTC. This translates into CASLPGNEQFF.

This clone was seen a handful of times. The sample carries other DNA sequences with the same CDR3. The V call is TRBV5-1, the J call TRBJ1-1; 7 bases are a match to TRBD1. The germline gives CDR1 SGHRS, CDR2 YFSETQ. V lost 1 base, J lost 5 bases, and 2 bases stayed unmatched. The CDR3 totals 13 residues. The CDR3 DNA sequence: TGCGCCAGCAGCTTGCAGGGGGATACTGAAGCTTTCTTT. This gives the protein CASSLQGDTEAFF.

The chain employs TRBV6-2 or TRBV6-3 and TRBJ2-7; D perhaps matches TRBD2 (5 bases). The germline V and J ends were trimmed by 5 bases and 2 bases, with 10 bases remaining between them. CDR1 and CDR2 (germline): MNHEY, SVGEGT. The CDR3 sequence is 13 residues long. DNA of the CDR3: TGTGCCAGCAGTCCAAGCGGACCCTACGAGCAGTACTTC. As protein: CASSPSGPYEQYF.

V usage is TRBV6-1 and J usage is TRBJ2-5; 7 bases align to TRBD2. This CDR3 region has 12 residues. The V segment lost 0 bases and the J segment 9 bases; nucleotides outside the gene matches: 1. Germline V gene lookup returns CDR1 MNHNS and CDR2 SASEGT. The CDR3 DNA follows: TGTGCCAGCAGTGAAGCCCGGGGGGCCCAGTACTTC. Its translation: CASSEARGAQYF.

In this sample, this clone turned up once. The chain has TRBV10-3 and TRBJ2-1; 9 bases are shared with TRBD2. Losses at the gene ends were 3 bases for V and 10 bases for J; bases not matched to a gene: 10. This CDR3 contains 15 residues. The germline CDR1 and CDR2 sequences are ENHRY and SYGVKD. The CDR3 bases are TGTGCCATCAGTGAAAAAGCGGGGGGACCCGGGGAGCAGTTCTTC. Protein sequence: CAISEKAGGPGEQFF.

V gene TRBV5-1 combines with J gene TRBJ2-1, with 8 bases aligning to TRBD2. V trimming: 4 bases; J trimming: 2 bases; junction bases outside the gene matches: 5. Germline CDR1 reads SGHRS; CDR2 reads YFSETQ. This CDR3 has 15 residues. CDR3 amino acids: CASSPDGGAYNEQFF. CDR3 DNA: TGCGCCAGCAGCCCGGACGGGGGGGCCTACAATGAGCAGTTCTTC.

The chain employs TRBV5-8 and TRBJ2-3; 11 bases agree with TRBD2. This CDR3 contains 19 residues. The junction had 18 bases not matched to a gene; V was cut back by 4 bases and J by 5 bases. Germline V gives CDR1 SGHTS, CDR2 YDEGEE. The CDR3 region is CASSLLTSGGLALGDTQYF. The CDR3 DNA follows: TGTGCCAGCAGCCTTCTCACTAGCGGGGGCCTTGCATTGGGAGATACGCAGTATTTT.

For the CDR3, the DNA is TGTGCCAGCAGTGAAGGCCCTAGCGGGGCACCGCTCCAAGAGACCCAGTACTTC. This gives the protein CASSEGPSGAPLQETQYF. This chain connects TRBV6-1 to TRBJ2-5, with 9 bases lining up with TRBD2. Trimming cost V 1 base and J 1 base; bases outside gene matches: 10. Germline CDR1 is MNHNS and CDR2 is SASEGT. This CDR3 is 18 amino acids long.

The chain employs TRBV28 and TRBJ2-1; 8 bases are shared with TRBD2. Looked up from germline, CDR1 is MDHEN and CDR2 is SYDVKM. The CDR3 runs 13 residues. The trim removed 7 bases at V and 7 bases at J, leaving 6 bases unmatched. The CDR3 DNA follows: TGTGCCAGCACCCCGGGAGGGGTAAATGAGCAGTTCTTC. Amino acid sequence: CASTPGGVNEQFF. Complete variable domain (other parts from reference TRBV28 and TRBJ2-1): DVKVTQSSRYLVKRTGEKVFLECVQDMDHENMFWYRQDPGLGLRLIYFSYDVKMKEKGDIPEGYSVSREKKERFSLILESASTNQTSMYLCASTPGGVNEQFFGPGTRLTVL.

The chain couples TRBV3-1 (or the pseudogene TRBV3-2) to TRBJ2-5; D ambiguous. V lost 0 bases and J 5 bases, leaving 7 bases between the germline ends. This CDR3 is built from 13 residues. Germline V gene lookup returns CDR1 LGHDT and CDR2 YNNKEL (reference sequence). The CDR3 DNA reads TGTGCCAGCAGCCAAGATAAGCCTGAGACCCAGTACTTC. As protein: CASSQDKPETQYF.

This chain connects TRBV5-1 to TRBJ2-7, with D possibly TRBD1 on 6 matching bases. V gave up 0 bases and J gave up 8 bases, with 18 bases separating them. Germline CDR1 reads SGHRS; CDR2 reads YFSETQ. This CDR3 comprises 15 residues. CDR3 nucleotides: TGCGCCAGCAGCTTGGCCTCACAGGGTGAAGTCAAGCAGTACTTC. It codes for CASSLASQGEVKQYF.